Listed here is a single T cell receptor (beta chain). The data belong to a study of CD8+ T cells in alopecia areata. On the study more broadly: People stayed on tofacitinib for 6 to 18 months, then stopped the drug for 6 months.

The ends lost 8 bases at V and 5 bases at J; junction bases unmatched: 6. The CDR3 is 13 residues long. Germline V gene lookup returns CDR1 MDHEN and CDR2 SYDVKM. Stated treatment: oral pan-JAK inhibitor, 5-10 mg twice daily. Alopecia areata patients provided lesional scalp punch biopsies and peripheral blood. It was cDNA, reverse transcribed from extracted RNA, that served as the sequencing template. Method: immunoSEQ multiplex PCR; TCRdb's copy keeps in-frame clones and lacks some. This table holds around 200,000 clones, 64% found once. This chain connects TRBV28 to TRBJ2-5; 9 bases are a match to TRBD1. This clonotype was sampled from a human donor with alopecia areata. Material: CD4+ T cells sorted from blood, obtained at week 4, from a patient treated with tofacitinib. The CDR3 DNA reads as TGTGCCAGCCAGACAGGGGGTCGGGAGACCCAGTACTTC. Its protein product is CASQTGGRETQYF.